A selection of T cell receptor beta chains follows, all from one sample in a study of glioma-infiltrating T cells after dendritic cell vaccination. The data were produced by immunoSEQ multiplex PCR, yet TCRdb's version contains in-frame clones alone and is incomplete. The table lists 85,000 to 100,000 clones, 80% of them singletons. The sample consisted of blood, taken after dendritic cell vaccination. The receptors derive from a human donor with glioblastoma. The CDR3 runs from the conserved cysteine through the conserved F or W.

v_gene: TRBV6-5
CDR3aa: CASSRQGLGTGELFF

v_gene: TRBV7-3
CDR3aa: CASSLATGHLNEQFF

v_gene: TRBV11-2
CDR3aa: CATSGQEYEKLFF

v_gene: TRBV5-1
CDR3aa: CASSSGTSSYNEQFF

v_gene: TRBV18
CDR3aa: CASSPNLAGVNEQFF

v_gene: TRBV28
CDR3aa: CASTSPLGSSYEQYF

v_gene: TRBV5-1
CDR3aa: CASSFQGGNTIYF

v_gene: TRBV6-6
CDR3aa: CASSPGQGAIQPQHF

v_gene: TRBV4-1
CDR3aa: CASSQPGQGNYGYTF

v_gene: TRBV5-8
CDR3aa: CASSLIPGEGSPLHF

v_gene: TRBV4-1
CDR3aa: CASSQPDRKETQYF

v_gene: TRBV6-6
CDR3aa: CASSYEYNSPLHF

v_gene: TRBV14
CDR3aa: CASSQVIAGEQYF

v_gene: TRBV11-2
CDR3aa: CASSLIPGNEQYF

v_gene: TRBV28
CDR3aa: CASSPHSAGEQYF

v_gene: TRBV5-1
CDR3aa: CASSLGLRDYYSYEQYF

v_gene: TRBV29-1
CDR3aa: CSVGHEGTDTQYF

v_gene: TRBV5-1
CDR3aa: CASSLQGATGETQYF

v_gene: TRBV6-1
CDR3aa: CASSEGLAGGLETQYF

v_gene: TRBV27
CDR3aa: CASSLSTPGGNYGYTF

v_gene: TRBV5-4
CDR3aa: CASSSRWGAGGPNEQFF

v_gene: TRBV2
CDR3aa: CASRESGNTEAFF

v_gene: TRBV5-1
CDR3aa: CASSSGRSSGNTIYF

v_gene: TRBV28
CDR3aa: CASSLNRGRTEAFF

v_gene: TRBV5-1
CDR3aa: CASSLAERGLGAGNTIYF

v_gene: TRBV28
CDR3aa: CASSITGTSAEQYF

v_gene: TRBV30
CDR3aa: CAWSAGGGQYF

v_gene: TRBV5-6
CDR3aa: CASSFLAKDTQYF

v_gene: TRBV4-1
CDR3aa: CASSQDRGQGNYGYTF

v_gene: TRBV7-6
CDR3aa: CASSPQGILTTEAFF

v_gene: TRBV9
CDR3aa: CASSVGTSGRGAYNEQFF

v_gene: TRBV2
CDR3aa: CASSLLGQGDGYTF

v_gene: TRBV5-1
CDR3aa: CASGTSPYEQYF

v_gene: TRBV30
CDR3aa: CAWTPTGYEQYF

v_gene: TRBV29-1
CDR3aa: CSVEGIAGGVTEAFF

v_gene: TRBV4-1
CDR3aa: CASSPVRGPHYEQYF

v_gene: TRBV29-1
CDR3aa: CSVTTGTSGANVLTF

v_gene: TRBV11-2
CDR3aa: CASSLAGTGNTGELFF

v_gene: TRBV7-9
CDR3aa: CASSSRWSGALETQYF

v_gene: TRBV5-1
CDR3aa: CASSLPQGTEAFF

v_gene: TRBV6-5
CDR3aa: CASSLLASSTDTQYF

v_gene: TRBV7-9
CDR3aa: CASSLKGYTIYF

v_gene: TRBV10-3
CDR3aa: CAISAEGYNSPLHF

v_gene: TRBV5-4
CDR3aa: CASSLSSLLAGDPSTDTQYF

v_gene: TRBV28
CDR3aa: CASIEGTEAFF

v_gene: TRBV5-1
CDR3aa: CASSLSGGNPSYEQYF

v_gene: TRBV19
CDR3aa: CASRNIGTDEQYF

v_gene: TRBV5-1
CDR3aa: CASSSWGQGSSPLHF